The rows below give T cell receptor beta chains drawn from one sample of a study of follicular helper T cells after annual influenza vaccination. Data came from immunoSEQ multiplex PCR; TCRdb stores just in-frame clones and leaves some out. The data show 3,500 to 5,000 clones, about four fifths seen once. Specimen: CXCR5+ CD38- circulating T follicular helper cells from blood, collected 7 days after influenza vaccination. The receptors here all came from an adult who received the influenza vaccine. CDR3s include the opening cysteine and the closing phenylalanine or tryptophan. A D gene is named only where the DNA matches it firmly. Some rows mark clone size as missing; the rest say once, few, many or name a class of expanded clone.

-	TRBV7-2	-	TRBJ1-5	TGTGCCAGCAGCTCCAGGGCTGGAAGCAATCAGCCCCAGCATTTT	CASSSRAGSNQPQHF
-	TRBV5-4	-	TRBJ2-3	TGTGCCAGCAGCTTGGACATAGGTTCGGATACGCAGTATTTT	CASSLDIGSDTQYF
-	TRBV7-8	-	TRBJ2-5	TGTGCCAGCAGGGCCTTCCAAGAGACCCAGTACTTC	CASRAFQETQYF
-	TRBV5-1	-	TRBJ1-1	TGCGCCAGCAGCTCAATCTCCCGGGACACTGAAGCTTTCTTT	CASSSISRDTEAFF
-	TRBV5-6	-	TRBJ2-7	TGTGCCAGCAGCCTAGCCTCGGAGGACGACGAGCAGTACTTC	CASSLASEDDEQYF
-	TRBV19	-	TRBJ1-1	TGTGCCAGTAGGGACCTGCAGGGGTCGGCCACTGAAGCTTTCTTT	CASRDLQGSATEAFF
-	TRBV6-1	TRBD1	TRBJ1-6	TGTGCCAGCAGTACAGGGGGTTCACCCCTCCACTTT	CASSTGGSPLHF
-	TRBV28	-	TRBJ2-5	TGTGCCAGCAGTTTGGCGGGGTTTCAAGAGACCCAGTACTTC	CASSLAGFQETQYF
-	TRBV6-5	-	TRBJ2-3	TGTGCCAGCAGACGAGCAAACCTACGCACAGATACGCAGTATTTT	CASRRANLRTDTQYF
-	TRBV10-1	TRBD2	TRBJ2-7	TGCGCCCAACTTGGGAGCGGCGGGGGGGGCAGCGAGCAGTACTTC	CAQLGSGGGGSEQYF
-	TRBV4-1	TRBD2	TRBJ2-1	TGCGCCAGCAGCCAAGAGGCGACTAGCGGGTTTCGGGAGCAGTTCTTC	CASSQEATSGFREQFF
-	TRBV7-8	-	TRBJ1-2	TGTGCCAGCAGCTTAGTGCGGGATCCGGGTGGCTACACCTTC	CASSLVRDPGGYTF
-	TRBV7-2	-	TRBJ2-1	TGTGCCAGCAGCTCACTTGGGGTTGGAAGGACCCTTAACTACAATGAGCAGTTCTTC	CASSSLGVGRTLNYNEQFF
few	TRBV28	-	TRBJ2-2	TGTGCCAGCAGACCCGGCGGGAACACCGGGGAGCTGTTTTTT	CASRPGGNTGELFF
-	TRBV5-4	-	TRBJ1-2	TGTGCCAGCAGCCTTAGACACTCCCCTTGGAGTGGCTACACCTTC	CASSLRHSPWSGYTF
few	TRBV2	-	TRBJ2-7	TGTGCCAGCAAGCCAGGGGACTACGAGCAGTACTTC	CASKPGDYEQYF